This entry is about one T cell receptor (beta chain). The target antigen is unknown. The sample is drawn from a study of identical twins. Study observations and caveats: Insertions were fewer in abundant cord blood beta clonotypes, whereas memory repertoires showed none of this pattern.

The ends were cut back, 1 base at V and 13 bases at J, with 23 bases in the middle. The germline CDR1 and CDR2 sequences are SGHTA and FQGNSA. There are 16 residues in the CDR3. Unique molecular identifiers were present on the cDNA, and a universal primer site came from template switching. From the 5' RACE reads, TCRdb called clonotypes with MiXCR, one entry per CDR3 protein. This table has some 1,600,000 distinct CDR3 sequences, roughly 35% appearing once. V and J are TRBV7-2 and TRBJ2-1; tentative D call: TRBD2 (6 bases). Sequences were obtained from cord blood. The TCR sequence derives from a newborn girl in good health. The CDR3 loop reads CASSLGRGLAKNIQFF. CDR3 nucleotide sequence: TGTGCCAGCAGCTTAGGGAGGGGATTAGCCAAAAACATTCAGTTCTTC.